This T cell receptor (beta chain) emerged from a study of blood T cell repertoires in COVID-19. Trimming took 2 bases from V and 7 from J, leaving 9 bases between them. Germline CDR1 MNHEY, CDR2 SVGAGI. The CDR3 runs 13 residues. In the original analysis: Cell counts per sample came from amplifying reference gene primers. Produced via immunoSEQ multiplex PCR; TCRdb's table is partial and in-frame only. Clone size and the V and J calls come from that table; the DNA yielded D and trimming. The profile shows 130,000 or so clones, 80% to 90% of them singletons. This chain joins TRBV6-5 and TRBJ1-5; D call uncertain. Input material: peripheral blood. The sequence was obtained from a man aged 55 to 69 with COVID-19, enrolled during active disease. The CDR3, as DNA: TGTGCCAGCAGTTACATAGGAGGCCAGCCCCAGCATTTT. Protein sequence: CASSYIGGQPQHF.